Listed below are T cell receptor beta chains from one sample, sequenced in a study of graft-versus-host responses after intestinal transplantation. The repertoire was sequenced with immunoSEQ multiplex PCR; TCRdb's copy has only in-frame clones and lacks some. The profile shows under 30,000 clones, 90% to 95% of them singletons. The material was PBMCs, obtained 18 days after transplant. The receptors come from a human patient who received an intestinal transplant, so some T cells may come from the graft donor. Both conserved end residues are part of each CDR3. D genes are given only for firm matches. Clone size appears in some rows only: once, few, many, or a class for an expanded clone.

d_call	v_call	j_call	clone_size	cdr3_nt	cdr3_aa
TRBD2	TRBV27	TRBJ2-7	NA	TGTGCCAGCAGTTGGCGGGGCGGGGGGCCCTACGAGCAGTACTTC	CASSWRGGGPYEQYF
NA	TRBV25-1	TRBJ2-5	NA	TGTGCCAGCAGTGATCCAGGGCCGCTTGGGGAGACCCAGTACTTC	CASSDPGPLGETQYF
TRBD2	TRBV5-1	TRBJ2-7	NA	TGCGCCAGCAGTCATCCGGGACTAGGATACGAGCAGTACTTC	CASSHPGLGYEQYF
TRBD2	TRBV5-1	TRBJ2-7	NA	TGCGCCAGCAGCTTGGGGGGGGGATCCTACGAGCAGTACTTC	CASSLGGGSYEQYF
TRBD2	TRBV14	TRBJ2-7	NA	TGTGCCAGCAGCCCGGGACTAGCCGTCACCTACGAGCAGTACTTC	CASSPGLAVTYEQYF
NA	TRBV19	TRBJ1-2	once	TGTGCCAGTAGTATAATCGGGACAACTAACTATGGCTACACCTTC	CASSIIGTTNYGYTF
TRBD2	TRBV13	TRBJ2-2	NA	TGTGCCAGCAGCTTATCGCGGGGGGGCCTCTTTGGCGGGGAGCTGTTTTTT	CASSLSRGGLFGGELFF
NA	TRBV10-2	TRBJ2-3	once	TGCGCCAGCAGTTTAGTTAGCGGTGCAGATACGCAGTATTTT	CASSLVSGADTQYF
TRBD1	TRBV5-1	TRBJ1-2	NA	TGCGCCAGCAGCCCCTCCGGGACAGCTAACTATGGCTACACCTTC	CASSPSGTANYGYTF
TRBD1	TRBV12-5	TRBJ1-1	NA	TGTGCTAGTGGTTTGTCCGACTTCTCTGGGGACAGGGTCGAAGCTTTCTTT	CASGLSDFSGDRVEAFF
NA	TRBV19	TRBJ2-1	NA	TGTGCCAGTAGTATAGGCTGGCGGCGGGACATTTACAATGAGCAGTTCTTC	CASSIGWRRDIYNEQFF
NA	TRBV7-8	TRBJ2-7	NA	TGTGCCAGCAGCTTAGCGGCTACACTCTCCTACGAGCAGTACTTC	CASSLAATLSYEQYF
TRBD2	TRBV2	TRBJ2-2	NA	TGTGCCAGCAGTTTAGCGGGGGAGAACACCGGGGAGCTGTTTTTT	CASSLAGENTGELFF
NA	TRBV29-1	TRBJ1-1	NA	TGCAGCGTTGATCTGGGTAACACTGAAGCTTTCTTT	CSVDLGNTEAFF
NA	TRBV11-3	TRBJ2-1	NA	TGTGCCAGCAGCTCTTGGGGGACGGAAGTCCGGGATGAGCAGTTCTTC	CASSSWGTEVRDEQFF
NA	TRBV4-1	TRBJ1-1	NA	TGCGCCAGCAAACAGAACACTGAAGCCTTCTTT	CASKQNTEAFF
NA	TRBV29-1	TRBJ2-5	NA	TGCAGCGTTGTGGTGGAGACCCAGTACTTC	CSVVVETQYF
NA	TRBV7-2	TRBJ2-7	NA	TGTGCCAGCAGCAACTTTGGAGGGTTGGACTCCTACGAGCAGTACTTC	CASSNFGGLDSYEQYF
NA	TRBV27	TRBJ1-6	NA	TGTGCCAGCAGTCTCCAATGGACCCTTACGAATTCACCCCTCCACTTT	CASSLQWTLTNSPLHF
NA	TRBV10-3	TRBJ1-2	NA	TGTGCCATCAGTGAGAGTGGGGCGGGATATGGCTACACCTTC	CAISESGAGYGYTF
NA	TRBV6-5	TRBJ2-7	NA	TGTGCCAGCAGTTACTTCGACGACTACGAGCAGTACTTC	CASSYFDDYEQYF
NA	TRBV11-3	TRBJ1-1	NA	TGTGCCAGCAGCTTAGTGGGGTCCACTGAAGCTTTCTTT	CASSLVGSTEAFF
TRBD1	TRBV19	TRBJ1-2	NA	TGTGCCGTAAAACAGGACAGGTCCTATGGCTACACCTTC	CAVKQDRSYGYTF
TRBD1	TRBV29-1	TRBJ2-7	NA	TGCAGCGTTTGGGGCGGGACAGGGCGGTCCGAGCAGTACTTC	CSVWGGTGRSEQYF
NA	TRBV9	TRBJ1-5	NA	TGTGCCAGCAGCGTAGACTTGACAAATCAGCCCCAGCATTTT	CASSVDLTNQPQHF
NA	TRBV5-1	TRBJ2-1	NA	TGCGCCAGCAGCTTGGATCAAGTAACGGAGGCTGAGCAGTTCTTC	CASSLDQVTEAEQFF